Listed here are 24 T cell receptor beta chains from one sample, sequenced in a study of blood T cells in healthy people across ages. With a J-beta primer mix and a sample-barcoded 5' primer, a second PCR ran about 6 to 11 cycles. One entry per CDR3 protein results from TCRdb running MiXCR on the 5' RACE reads. The data hold about 810,000 distinct CDR3 sequences, with around 36% observed a single time. Sequences were obtained from blood. The source is a man between 18 and 35 years old in good health.

This clonotype was observed a few times. V and J are TRBV28 and TRBJ1-6; no definite D call. The CDR3 is 12 residues long. Between the trimmed V and J ends, which lost 3 bases and 9 bases, there was a span of 6 bases. Germline-derived CDR1 and CDR2 are MDHEN and SYDVKM. The CDR3 nucleotides read TGTGCCAGCAGTTTTCCGGGTTCACCCCTCCACTTT. It yields the protein CASSFPGSPLHF.

This clonotype was counted only a few times. The chain recombines TRBV28 with TRBJ2-7; 7 nucleotides line up with TRBD1. This CDR3 comprises 14 residues. CDR1 MDHEN and CDR2 SYDVKM come from the germline V gene. The V gene end was trimmed by 5 bases and the J gene end by 5 bases; junction bases not matched to a gene: 9. CDR3 loop: CASSVSGQVDEQYF. The CDR3 DNA reads as TGTGCCAGCAGTGTATCCGGACAGGTCGACGAGCAGTACTTC.

To note about this clonotype: A much larger clone differs by one base, so this may be a read error. This sequence joins TRBV7-2 and TRBJ2-7, with 7 nucleotides matching TRBD1. With V trimmed by 8 bases and J by 0 bases, 10 bases remained unmatched. Germline CDR1 is SGHTA and CDR2 is FQGNSA. CDR3 length: 15 amino acids. CDR3 protein: CASGTSGTASYEQYF. In DNA form, the CDR3 reads TGTGCCAGCGGCACGTCTGGGACAGCCTCCTACGAGCAGTACTTC.

This CDR3 reads CASSLRAGANTGELFF. In DNA, the CDR3 is TGCGCCAGCAGCCTAAGAGCAGGGGCGAACACCGGGGAGCTGTTTTTT. The chain is built from TRBV5-1 and TRBJ2-2; a weak D match, TRBD1 (6 bases). The germline V gene encodes CDR1 SGHRS and CDR2 YFSETQ. Trimming took off 4 bases at V and 0 bases at J, with 13 bases between the two ends. The CDR3 spans 16 residues.

As for this clonotype: Possible read error: a much larger clone is one base away. The chain is built from TRBV6-6 and TRBJ2-7; D call uncertain. The CDR3 extends over 11 amino acids. The V end lost 10 bases, the J end lost 5 bases, and 12 bases lay between the germline ends. Germline V gene lookup returns CDR1 MNHNY and CDR2 SVGAGI (reference sequence). The CDR3 reads CATFHGDEQYF. CDR3 nucleotides: TGTGCCACCTTCCATGGGGACGAGCAGTACTTC.

The rearrangement joins TRBV27 to TRBJ2-1; possible D gene TRBD2, 6 bases. The germline V gene encodes CDR1 MNHEY and CDR2 SMNVEV (reference sequence). V was trimmed by 5 bases and J by 4 bases, leaving 18 bases between them. This CDR3 spans 16 amino acids. The CDR3 nucleotides read TGTGCCAGCAGTCCCCAGGAGGGACGCCCGTACAATGAGCAGTTCTTC. Its protein product is CASSPQEGRPYNEQFF.

This clonotype has a count of ten or more. This chain connects TRBV6-2 or TRBV6-3 to TRBJ2-3; a weak D match, TRBD1 (6 bases). Trimming removed 6 bases at V and 2 bases at J, with 15 bases between. Germline V gene sequence: CDR1 MNHEY, CDR2 SVGEGT. CDR3 length equals 15 residues. The chain's CDR3 is CASSLPGHPTDTQYF. In DNA, the CDR3 is TGTGCCAGCAGCCTCCCGGGACATCCCACAGATACGCAGTATTTT.

The genes are TRBV10-3 and TRBJ2-7; TRBD1 matches at 7 bases. The V segment lost 7 bases and the J segment 2 bases; nucleotides outside the gene matches: 5. This CDR3 is 13 amino acids long. CDR1 ENHRY and CDR2 SYGVKD come from the germline V gene. CDR3 sequence reads: CAIKGDSPYEQYF. The CDR3 nucleotides are TGTGCCATCAAAGGGGACAGTCCCTACGAGCAGTACTTC.

This clonotype has at least ten counts. V gene TRBV5-1 combines with J gene TRBJ2-1; TRBD1 or TRBD2 may be the D gene (5 bases each). V lost 0 bases and J lost 7, with 11 bases in between. Germline V CDR1 and CDR2: SGHRS, YFSETQ. The CDR3 has 14 residues. The CDR3 protein is CASSLGGSGNEQFF. The CDR3 coding sequence is TGCGCCAGCAGCTTGGGGGGGAGCGGTAATGAGCAGTTCTTC.

This clonotype was seen repeatedly, ten times or more. This chain uses TRBV20-1 with TRBJ1-2, with a tentative D call TRBD1 (6 bases). Germline V gene data show CDR1 as DFQATT and CDR2 as SNEGSKA (reference sequence). The length of the CDR3 is 12 residues. The V and J ends lost 6 bases and 3 bases respectively, with 11 bases between them. CDR3 sequence reads: CSAHRTDYGYTF. The CDR3 DNA reads TGCAGTGCACACAGGACAGACTATGGCTACACCTTC.

The chain links TRBV20-1 to TRBJ2-3; the match to TRBD1 covers 11 bases. The CDR3 spans 16 residues. Germline V gives CDR1 DFQATT, CDR2 SNEGSKA (reference sequence). Unmatched junction bases numbered 12, after V lost 6 bases and J lost 4 bases. The CDR3 DNA is TGCAGTGCGGGCGGACAGGGGGCGGGTGATGCAGATACGCAGTATTTT. Its translation: CSAGGQGAGDADTQYF.

This clonotype was found a few times. The chain couples TRBV28 to TRBJ2-4; 7 bases align to TRBD1. The CDR3 is 18 amino acids. Germline V gives CDR1 MDHEN, CDR2 SYDVKM. Germline trimming cut 5 bases from V and 0 bases from J; bases unmatched to any gene: 13. CDR3 nucleotides: TGTGCCAGCAGTATAGCCCGGGACAGAGATATAGCCAAAAACATTCAGTACTTC. Its translation is CASSIARDRDIAKNIQYF.

This chain joins TRBV27 and TRBJ1-1, with a possible D match to TRBD1 (6 bases). Trimming removed 3 bases at V and 5 bases at J, with 13 bases between. The germline V gene encodes CDR1 MNHEY and CDR2 SMNVEV (reference sequence). The CDR3 has 14 residues. The DNA of the CDR3 is TGTGCCAGCAGTTTTTCGGGGGCGACAACTGAAGCTTTCTTT. Its protein is CASSFSGATTEAFF.

The genes are TRBV12-3 or TRBV12-4 and TRBJ1-1; D remains unclear. The length of the CDR3 is 15 residues. V lost 2 bases and J 2 bases, leaving 12 bases between the germline ends. CDR3 bases: TGTGCCAGCAGTTTAAAGTACGGGCCAAACACTGAAGCTTTCTTT. Its translation: CASSLKYGPNTEAFF.

The chain joins TRBV20-1 to TRBJ2-1; the match to TRBD1 covers 8 bases. The trim removed 3 bases at V and 4 bases at J, leaving 5 bases unmatched. This CDR3 spans 14 amino acids. CDR1 and CDR2 from the germline V gene are DFQATT and SNEGSKA (reference sequence). The CDR3 spells CSASNRGRYNEQFF. For the CDR3, the DNA is TGCAGTGCTAGCAACAGGGGGAGGTACAATGAGCAGTTCTTC.

The chain is built from TRBV6-5 and TRBJ2-7, with TRBD1 matching 8 bases. Germline V gene sequence: CDR1 MNHEY, CDR2 SVGAGI. The CDR3 contains 14 residues. The ends lost 5 bases at V and 4 bases at J; junction bases unmatched: 7. The DNA for the CDR3 is TGTGCCAGCAGTCCGGACAGGGACACTTACGAGCAGTACTTC. This gives the protein CASSPDRDTYEQYF.

The chain links TRBV11-2 to TRBJ1-1, with D perhaps TRBD1 (6 bases). CDR1 is SGHAT, CDR2 FQNNGV, per germline. V lost 6 bases and J lost 5, with 22 bases in between. There are 16 residues in the CDR3. This CDR3 reads CASSFNRVLARTEAFF. The CDR3 region has the DNA TGTGCCAGCAGTTTCAACAGGGTCCTCGCCAGAACTGAAGCTTTCTTT. Complete variable domain (other parts from reference TRBV11-2 and TRBJ1-1): EAGVAQSPRYKIIEKRQSVAFWCNPISGHATLYWYQQILGQGPKLLIQFQNNGVVDDSQLPKDRFSAERLKGVDSTLKIQPAKLEDSAVYLCASSFNRVLARTEAFFGQGTRLTVV.

This clonotype was observed at least ten times. The rearrangement uses TRBV29-1 and TRBJ1-4; the D is unclear. Deletions cut 6 bases from V and 5 bases from J, with 10 bases between. The CDR3 contains 12 residues. The germline V gene has CDR1 SQVTM and CDR2 ANQGSEA. This CDR3 is CSVYGGNEKLFF. The CDR3 DNA is TGCAGCGTCTACGGAGGCAATGAAAAACTGTTTTTT.

The chain is built from TRBV4-2 and TRBJ2-1; tentatively, D is TRBD1 or TRBD2 (5 bases each). Per germline, CDR1 LGHNA and CDR2 YNFKEQ. This CDR3 spans 12 amino acids. V lost 0 bases and J 10 bases, leaving 7 bases between the germline ends. The CDR3 nucleotides read TGTGCCAGCAGCCAAGAGGGGGACGAGCAGTTCTTC. This sequence encodes CASSQEGDEQFF.

The rearrangement uses TRBV5-4 and TRBJ1-1; 7 bases map to TRBD1. The CDR3 has 16 amino acids. Germline V CDR1 and CDR2: SGHNT, YYREEE (reference sequence). Unmatched junction bases numbered 13, after V lost 4 bases and J lost 4 bases. The CDR3 DNA is TGTGCCAGCAGCCCAGTCACAGGGGAATTGAGCACTGAAGCTTTCTTT. Translating gives CASSPVTGELSTEAFF.

This clonotype was counted ten times or more. The chain is built from TRBV6-2 or TRBV6-3 and TRBJ2-3; D is perhaps TRBD1 (5 bases). Trimming took off 11 bases at V and 0 bases at J, with 15 bases between the two ends. Germline CDR1 and CDR2: MNHEY and SVGEGT. The length of the CDR3 is 14 residues. CDR3 amino acids: CALGPSRSTDTQYF. The DNA of the CDR3 is TGTGCCTTGGGGCCCAGTCGAAGCACAGATACGCAGTATTTT.

Remarks on this clonotype: Just one base apart from a much larger clone, this may be a read error. V gene TRBV4-3 combines with J gene TRBJ2-7; D not resolved. The CDR3 is 14 residues long. Trimming took 0 bases from V and 2 from J, leaving 8 bases between them. CDR1 LGHNA and CDR2 YSLEER come from the germline V gene. CDR3 nucleotide sequence: TGCGCCAGCAGCCAAGATCTGCCACCCTACGAGCAGTACTTC. It yields the protein CASSQDLPPYEQYF.

By sample fraction, this clonotype is medium-sized. The genes are TRBV6-1 and TRBJ2-1; perhaps TRBD2 as D (6 bases). TRBJ2-7 explains the end of the DNA better; the J call may be wrong. The CDR3 spans 16 residues. Germline CDR1 is MNHNS and CDR2 is SASEGT. The CDR3 sequence: CASSEARGFSYNEQYF. CDR3 DNA sequence: TGTGCCAGCAGTGAAGCGCGGGGCTTTTCCTACAATGAGCAGTACTTC.

The chain joins TRBV7-2 to TRBJ2-1, with 7 bases matching TRBD1. The CDR3 is 14 amino acids. Germline values: CDR1 SGHTA, CDR2 FQGNSA. V lost 8 bases to trimming and J lost 4 bases; unmatched junction nucleotides: 8. The CDR3 sequence: CASGYRGLYNEQFF. DNA of the CDR3: TGTGCCAGCGGATACAGGGGATTGTACAATGAGCAGTTCTTC.